This TCR beta chain originates from a study of shared clonotypes between healthy human individuals. Study context: Researchers assigned three CD4 naive, three CD4 memory, two CD8 naive and one CD8 memory plate to each donor.

With respect to this clone: Its target is not known.

Method: immunoSEQ multiplex PCR; TCRdb's copy keeps in-frame clones and lacks some. The data contain 2,500,000 or so clones, more than 80% of them singletons. Notes on the study in general: Clonotypes that were shared across several donors made up about 4.5% of naive CD4 clonotypes. Non-shared clonotypes were found to have lower generation probabilities than the clonotypes that were shared by all four of the sorted-subset donors.

CDR3 length equals 10 residues. Germline-derived CDR1 and CDR2 are DFQATT and SNEGSKA (reference sequence). Trimming removed 7 bases from V and 9 bases from J, with 10 bases in between. CD4+ cells underwent separation, giving CD45RA+ naive and CD45RA-negative memory subsets. Sequenced input: naive CD4+ T cells sorted from blood. Subset specified: CD45RA+ positively selected. This receptor was taken from a man aged 18 to 35 in good health. This sequence joins TRBV20-1 and TRBJ2-1, with D perhaps TRBD2 (5 bases). The CDR3 region is CSGSRGEQFF. DNA of the CDR3: TGCAGTGGATCCCGGGGTGAGCAGTTCTTC.